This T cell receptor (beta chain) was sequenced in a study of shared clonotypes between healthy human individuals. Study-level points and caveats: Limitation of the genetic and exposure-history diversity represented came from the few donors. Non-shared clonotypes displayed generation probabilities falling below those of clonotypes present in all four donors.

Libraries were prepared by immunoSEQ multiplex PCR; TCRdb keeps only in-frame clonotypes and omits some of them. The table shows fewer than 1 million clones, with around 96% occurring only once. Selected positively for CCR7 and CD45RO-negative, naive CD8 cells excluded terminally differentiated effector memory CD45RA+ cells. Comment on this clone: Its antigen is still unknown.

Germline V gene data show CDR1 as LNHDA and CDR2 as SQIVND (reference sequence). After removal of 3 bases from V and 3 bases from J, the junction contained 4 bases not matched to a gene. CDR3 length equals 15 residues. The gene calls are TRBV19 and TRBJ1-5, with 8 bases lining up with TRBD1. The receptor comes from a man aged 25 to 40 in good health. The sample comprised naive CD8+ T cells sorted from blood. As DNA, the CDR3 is TGTGCCAGTAGTATTTGGACAGGGATCAATCAGCCCCAGCATTTT. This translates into CASSIWTGINQPQHF.